The clone carrying this T cell receptor beta chain occurred many times. Its antigen is currently unknown. The source of the sample is a study of metastatic and nonmetastatic thyroid tumors. About the research overall: The study looked at repertoires side by side in blood and in tumor or nodule tissue from malignant and benign thyroid patients. Study-wide points: Malignant thyroid tumors reportedly exceeded benign nodules significantly in TCR beta diversity, with the difference appearing in blood and tumor.

Germline values: CDR1 MRHNA, CDR2 SNTAGT. CDR3 length: 15 residues. The V gene lost 0 bases and the J gene lost 1 base, with 6 bases spanning the gap. TCRdb called clones again from the PCR reads with MiXCR. The sample holds 30,000 to 35,000 clones; 15% to 20% are singletons and the top ten take around 3.7%. Before thyroid surgery, none of the patients had received any treatment. Sequenced: blood. The chain uses TRBV6-4 and TRBJ2-2; possibly TRBD2 for D (6 bases). This TCR derives from a female donor with papillary thyroid cancer or a benign thyroid nodule (not recorded which). Some clones in this sample may be carry-over from other donors' samples. The CDR3 nucleotides are TGTGCCAGCAGTGACTCTAGCGGGAACACCGGGGAGCTGTTTTTT. This encodes CASSDSSGNTGELFF.